This passage covers 16 T cell receptor beta chains from one sample sequenced in a study of blood T cell repertoires in COVID-19. The data were produced by immunoSEQ multiplex PCR, yet TCRdb's version contains in-frame clones alone and is incomplete. This sample carries roughly 230,000 clones, 80% to 90% of them seen once, and the ten largest clones take around 8.9%. The sequencing sample was made of peripheral blood. These receptors were collected from a man aged 40-49 years with active or convalescent COVID-19.

J is TRBJ1-1 and V is TRBV18; the D gene is possibly TRBD1 (6 bases). Germline lookup yields CDR1 KGHSH and CDR2 LQKENI. This CDR3 has 15 residues. Trimming removed 0 bases from V and 1 base from J, with 9 bases in between. Here the CDR3 DNA reads TGTGCCAGCTCACCACCCAACAGGGAGAACACTGAAGCTTTCTTT. Residues: CASSPPNRENTEAFF.

The chain joins TRBV6-1 to TRBJ1-6, with TRBD1 identical over 8 bases. The CDR3 consists of 15 residues. Germline assignment: CDR1 MNHNS and CDR2 SASEGT. V was pared by 2 bases and J by 6 bases, with 3 bases of the junction left unmatched. For the CDR3, the DNA is TGTGCCAGCAGTGAAATGGGACAGGCTAATTCACCCCTCCACTTT. Its protein product is CASSEMGQANSPLHF.

The V and J genes are TRBV3-1 (or the pseudogene TRBV3-2) and TRBJ2-5; D gene uncertain. Trimming took off 1 base at V and 10 bases at J, with 7 bases between the two ends. The germline gives CDR1 LGHDT, CDR2 YNNKEL (reference sequence). The CDR3 sequence is 11 residues long. CDR3 coding DNA: TGTGCCAGCAGCCAAGCGGCGGACCAGTACTTC. Its translation: CASSQAADQYF.

This sequence joins TRBV7-2 and TRBJ2-7, with 11 bases that match TRBD2. The trim removed 4 bases at V and 3 bases at J, leaving 5 bases unmatched. The V gene's germline CDR1 is SGHTA and CDR2 FQGNSA. The CDR3 loop spans 15 amino acids. The chain's CDR3 is CASSSASGGIYEQYF. As DNA, the CDR3 is TGTGCCAGCAGCTCCGCTAGCGGGGGGATCTACGAGCAGTACTTC.

The V call is TRBV5-1, the J call TRBJ2-3, with D possibly TRBD2 on 5 matching bases. V was shortened by 5 bases and J by 0 bases, with 16 bases between the two germline ends. Germline V gene sequence: CDR1 SGHRS, CDR2 YFSETQ. The CDR3 spans 16 residues. The CDR3 region has the DNA TGCGCCAGCAGAACAGACTGGACTGATAGCACAGATACGCAGTATTTT. This translates into CASRTDWTDSTDTQYF.

The chain links TRBV10-3 to TRBJ1-2, with 9 bases fitting TRBD1. There are 16 residues in the CDR3. After removal of 6 bases from V and 0 bases from J, the junction contained 8 bases not matched to a gene. CDR1 and CDR2 (germline): ENHRY, SYGVKD. The CDR3 reads CAISKRDRDSNYGYTF. The CDR3 nucleotides are TGTGCCATCAGCAAACGGGACAGGGACTCTAACTATGGCTACACCTTC.

This clone showed up just a few times. J is TRBJ2-2 and V is TRBV5-1; 9 bases map to TRBD1. Germline V lookup: CDR1 SGHRS, CDR2 YFSETQ. V lost 6 bases, J lost 5 bases, and 8 bases stayed unmatched. This CDR3 comprises 15 residues. CDR3 in DNA: TGCGCCAGCACCCCCGGGACAGGGTTAACCGGGGAGCTGTTTTTT. Its translation is CASTPGTGLTGELFF.

The rearrangement joins TRBV19 to TRBJ1-2; D is uncertain. Germline V gene data show CDR1 as LNHDA and CDR2 as SQIVND (reference sequence). Trimming left V 2 bases short and J 2 bases short, with 18 bases between. This CDR3 contains 17 residues. CDR3 nucleotides: TGTGCCAGTAGTATAACTGGTTACAGAGCCTCCAACTATGGCTACACCTTC. Its translation: CASSITGYRASNYGYTF.

The chain employs TRBV3-1 (or the pseudogene TRBV3-2) and TRBJ2-3; tentatively, D is TRBD1 (6 bases). The germline V and J ends were trimmed by 6 bases and 4 bases, with 11 bases remaining between them. This CDR3 has 13 amino acids. Germline CDR1 is LGHDT and CDR2 is YNNKEL (reference sequence). In nucleotides, the CDR3 is TGTGCCAGCAGGGCTCAGGGGTCAGATACGCAGTATTTT. Translated: CASRAQGSDTQYF.

CDR3 residues: CASSPRTGDLGTQYF. CDR3 coding DNA: TGTGCCAGCAGCCCCAGGACAGGGGATCTGGGGACCCAGTACTTC. V and J are TRBV7-6 and TRBJ2-5, with 9 positions matching TRBD1. The germline V gene has CDR1 SGHVS and CDR2 FNYEAQ. This CDR3 is 15 amino acids long. Germline trimming cut 5 bases from V and 7 bases from J; bases unmatched to any gene: 11.

Concerning this clone: The junction departs from the called germline gene at one end, perhaps through a read error. The chain links TRBV7-7 to TRBJ2-5; 14 bases match TRBD2. CDR3 size: 17 residues. In germline, CDR1 is SSHAT, CDR2 FNYEAQ (reference sequence). The CDR3 nucleotides are TGTGCTAGCAGCTTAGGGACTAGCGGGGGTTCCCAAGAGACCCAGTACTTC. This encodes CASSLGTSGGSQETQYF.

This clone has more than one count but fewer than ten. The chain uses TRBV25-1 and TRBJ1-4, with 7 bases matching TRBD1. CDR3 length equals 17 residues. After removal of 8 bases from V and 8 bases from J, the junction contained 20 bases not matched to a gene. The germline CDR1 and CDR2 sequences are MGHDK and SYGVNS. For the CDR3, the DNA is TGTGCCAGCGGTTCGACAGGGTTGATTGGCCCACCAGAAAAACTGTTTTTT. It yields the protein CASGSTGLIGPPEKLFF.

The rearrangement uses TRBV11-2 and TRBJ2-2, with 16 bases aligning to TRBD2. V gave up 0 bases and J gave up 6 bases; unmatched junction bases: 4. Germline values: CDR1 SGHAT, CDR2 FQNNGV. This CDR3 region has 18 residues. CDR3 coding DNA: TGTGCCAGCAGCTTAGATTCGGGACTAGCGGGGGGGCCCGGGGAGCTGTTTTTT. Encoded protein: CASSLDSGLAGGPGELFF.

The chain combines TRBV5-1 with TRBJ2-5; 9 bases match TRBD2. V dropped 0 bases and J dropped 5; count of bases not matched to a gene: 8. The CDR3 covers 16 residues. Germline V gene lookup returns CDR1 SGHRS and CDR2 YFSETQ. CDR3 coding DNA: TGCGCCAGCAGCTTGGAGCCAGCGGGAGGTCGGGAGACCCAGTACTTC. Amino acid sequence: CASSLEPAGGRETQYF.

The chain is built from TRBV27 and TRBJ1-5; 7 nucleotides agree with TRBD1. This CDR3 comprises 14 residues. The V and J ends lost 2 bases and 7 bases, in that order; junction bases with no gene match: 5. Per the germline V gene, CDR1 is MNHEY and CDR2 is SMNVEV (reference sequence). The CDR3 is CASSLIGRGQPQHF. The DNA of the CDR3 is TGTGCCAGCAGTTTAATCGGCAGGGGGCAGCCCCAGCATTTT.

This clone has a single count. The chain has TRBV4-1 and TRBJ1-1; weak D call: TRBD1 (5 bases). The V and J ends lost 4 bases and 0 bases respectively, with 18 bases between them. Germline values: CDR1 MGHRA, CDR2 YSYEKL. This CDR3 spans 17 amino acids. The DNA for the CDR3 is TGCGCCAGCAGCCCGGGGACTCTCCAAGCCCTGAACACTGAAGCTTTCTTT. Amino acid sequence: CASSPGTLQALNTEAFF.